This TCR beta chain was recovered during a study of blood T cell dynamics during melanoma immunotherapy (dated by TCRdb to 2019 to 2021). Looking at the study overall: All patients had metastatic melanoma and were given first-line pembrolizumab or nivolumab plus ipilimumab as standard of care in the United Kingdom. To identify early correlates of response, the study profiled peripheral T cell receptor repertoires in patients with metastatic melanoma before and after one cycle of checkpoint inhibitor therapy. The training cohort was made up of consecutive patients, while a further independent group of patients from the same centre was pooled to form an external validation set.

This clone was seen only a few times. The clone's antigen remains unknown. Base qualities are missing; no much larger clone stands one base away. This sample's time point label indicates: week 3, after first cycle of checkpoint inhibitor. Blood samples were taken before treatment (T0) and at week 3 (W3), following the first cycle of checkpoint blockade. Except for two patients with rapid clinical progression, response was assessed 12 weeks after the first infusion by RECIST 1.1; disease control meant complete response, partial response or stable disease. Patients with prior systemic cancer treatment, concomitant immunosuppressant therapy or synchronous other active malignancies were excluded. Bulk PBMC and plasma cell-free DNA were both sequenced for TCR beta so that circulating cells and T cell turnover could be tracked. PBMC were isolated from blood with Lymphoprep and SepMate tubes, followed by red cell lysis. QIAamp DNA Blood Mini kits were used to extract DNA from both PBMC and sorted T cell subsets.

At the junction V is shortened by 4 bases and J by 6 bases; bases outside the gene matches: 7. From the cysteine through the phenylalanine, the CDR3 covers 15 amino acids. Only the CDR3 part of the read is kept: 45 bases, read in frame from the first base. Based on the germline V gene, the CDR1 and CDR2 sequences are SGHDN and FVKESK. General findings and caveats noted by the study authors: The relatively small sample size was acknowledged as potentially limiting generalization of the results. Whether the T cell clones behind the repertoire changes were melanoma-specific or instead reflected general immune activation was something the study could not determine. Patients who later achieved disease control showed a bifurcated PBMC repertoire reorganization at W3, with increased clonality or increased diversity, unlike progressors.

A fixed 350 ng of DNA was loaded for every bulk PBMC sample. Following the manufacturer instructions, the immunoSEQ TCRb Assay kit was used to amplify TCR beta CDR3 sequences from genomic DNA. The KAPA Library Quantification Kit for Illumina platforms was used to quantify the pooled libraries by qPCR. Sequencing of the pooled libraries was done on an Illumina NextSeq 500, with clustering at about 0.6-1.1 pM. The study's processing was this. The TCR data were analyzed using immunoSEQ ANALYZER and the R LymphoSeq package. A rearrangement efficiency score was calculated as productive divided by the sum of productive and non-productive CDR3 sequences. Clonality was assessed using the Gini coefficient and diversity using the Renyi index at alpha=1, with pairwise comparisons between timepoints within each patient. Clonal relatedness used an edit distance of 3, and repertoire similarity used the Bhattacharyya coefficient, both computed in LymphoSeq. To classify response, a linear discriminant analysis based on week-3 changes in clonality and diversity was built with the R MASS and caret packages. TCRdb provides this immuneACCESS table in a form limited to in-frame rearrangements. Some clones are lacking; in checked studies, under half of them reflect an unresolved V gene, and why the rest are absent is not known. That table gives V, J and clone size, and the DNA gave D and trimming. This sample gives 8,500 to 14,000 clones in total; more than 70% of them show up just once. The ten top clones hold under 30% of the sample.

This sequence uses TRBV14 and TRBJ1-5, with 9 junctional bases fitting TRBD1. The sequence was obtained from a human donor with melanoma. Material: blood, obtained from a patient treated with checkpoint blockade. The CDR3 region reads CASSPGTGFGQPQHF. DNA sequence: TGTGCCAGCAGCCCCGGGACAGGGTTCGGTCAGCCCCAGCATTTT.